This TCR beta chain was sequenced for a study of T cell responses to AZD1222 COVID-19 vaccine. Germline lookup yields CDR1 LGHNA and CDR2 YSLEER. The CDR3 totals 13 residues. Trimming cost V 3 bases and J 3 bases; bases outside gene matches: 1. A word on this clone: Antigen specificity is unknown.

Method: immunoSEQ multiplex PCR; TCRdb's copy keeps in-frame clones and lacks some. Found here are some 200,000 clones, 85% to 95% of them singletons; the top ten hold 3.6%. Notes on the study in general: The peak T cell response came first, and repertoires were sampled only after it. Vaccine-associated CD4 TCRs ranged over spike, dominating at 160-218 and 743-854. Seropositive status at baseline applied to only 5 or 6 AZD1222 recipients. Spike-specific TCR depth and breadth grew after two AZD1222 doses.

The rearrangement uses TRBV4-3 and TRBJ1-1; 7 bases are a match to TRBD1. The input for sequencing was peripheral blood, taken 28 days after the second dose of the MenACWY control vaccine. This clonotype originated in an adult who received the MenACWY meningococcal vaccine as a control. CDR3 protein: CASSQTGYTEAFF. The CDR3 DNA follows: TGCGCCAGCAGCCAGACAGGGTACACTGAAGCTTTCTTT.